This T cell receptor beta chain was recovered during a study of blood T cell repertoires in COVID-19 (TCRdb year 2020). Turning to the overall study: Samples from collaborators originated in the United States, Italy and Spain and spanned both the acute and convalescent phases of COVID-19. The repertoires were released in a freely available public database intended as a resource for research on the immune response to SARS-CoV-2. Samples were obtained from the ongoing ImmuneRACE study (first 160 participants) and from about 1,300 subjects provided by 6 global collaborators. The material from the prospective study consisted of cDNA or gDNA derived from T cells, B-cell-depleted T cells, or PBMCs. The sample metadata nearly always contained a de-identified subject ID, COVID-19 status, age in years and sex. HLA class I and class II types, where available, came from metadata supplied by the sample provider rather than from assay-based typing. The dataset comprised deeply sampled blood TCRbeta repertoires from subjects exposed to, actively infected with, or recovered from COVID-19. The investigation overall reported the following: Clinical and demographic metadata were provided uncurated, with the amount varying by source and participant.

TCRbeta CDR3 regions were amplified from genomic DNA by means of the immunoSEQ Assay, a bias-controlled multiplex PCR. The authors' pipeline ran thus. Within the assay, amplification of reference gene primers was used to estimate how many nucleated cells each sample contained. Sequence reads were collapsed and filtered to measure the absolute abundance of every unique TCRbeta CDR3 rearrangement. For each sample, productive Simpson clonality was calculated by taking the square root of Simpson's diversity index across productive rearrangements. The clones in this table, taken by TCRdb from immuneACCESS, are in-frame only. Not every clone is retained; where verified, under half of the shortfall comes from an unresolved V gene, and the cause of the rest is unknown. D and trimming come from the DNA, and the V and J calls and clone size come from that table. For this sample there are some 45,000 clones; 86% appear just once. The ten largest clonotypes hold around 9.8% of the sample.

As concerns this clone: The antigen it binds to is not known. One base away there is no much larger clone; base qualities are not given.

V and J are truncated by 7 bases and 8 bases respectively, leaving an intervening sequence of 26 bases. The CDR3 numbers 16 residues from cysteine through phenylalanine. Of the read, only the CDR3 DNA is kept; its 48 bases are in frame from base 1. As encoded in the germline V gene (reference sequence), CDR1 is LNHDA while CDR2 is SQIVND. The collaborating institutions used their own protocols to collect whole blood in K2EDTA tubes. For TCRbeta analysis, collaborators shipped samples as frozen whole blood, isolated PBMCs, or DNA extracted from either of those sample types. Sequencing input: peripheral blood. The receptor comes from a human donor in a cohort sampled during active COVID-19. The rearranged chain carries TRBV19 and TRBJ1-2; D gene: possibly TRBD1, on 5 matching bases. Read as DNA, the sequence is TGTGCCAGTACCACTACTTGGGCGGGGGGAGTGGAGGGCTACACCTTC. Its translation reads: CASTTTWAGGVEGYTF.